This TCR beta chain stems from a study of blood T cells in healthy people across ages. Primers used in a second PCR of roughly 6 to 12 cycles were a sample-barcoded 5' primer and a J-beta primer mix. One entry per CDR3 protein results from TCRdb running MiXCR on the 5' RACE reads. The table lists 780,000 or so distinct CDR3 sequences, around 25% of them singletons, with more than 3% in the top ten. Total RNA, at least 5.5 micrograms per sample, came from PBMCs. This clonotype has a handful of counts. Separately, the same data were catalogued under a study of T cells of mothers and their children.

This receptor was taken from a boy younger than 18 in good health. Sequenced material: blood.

The CDR3: CSVELGTSYSYNEQFF. CDR3 DNA sequence: TGCAGCGTTGAATTAGGGACTAGCTATTCCTACAATGAGCAGTTCTTC. This rearrangement joins TRBV29-1 to TRBJ2-1, with 9 bases aligning to TRBD2. Germline V gives CDR1 SQVTM, CDR2 ANQGSEA. This CDR3 spans 16 amino acids. The trim removed 2 bases at V and 1 base at J, leaving 6 bases unmatched.